This entry is about one TCR beta chain. This clonotype was recorded at least ten times. Its binding antigen is unknown. Base-call qualities are not available, and no considerably larger clone is one nucleotide away. The data were produced on an Illumina HiSeq 1500. The public reads were reanalyzed by TCRdb: fastp trimming at Q25, MiXCR alignment, in-frame beta chains only. Each record represents a unique CDR3 protein, reported with the most common genes and DNA among its rows. The sample data list 560,000 or so distinct CDR3 sequences, and 16% of these were observed just once. The ten most abundant clones make up more than 20% of the sample. These data belong to a study of T cell repertoires in cytomegalovirus infection (dated by TCRdb to the late 2010s). About the study as a whole: The HLA type of each donor mattered for the analysis, because public TCR beta signatures pointed to carriage of CMV infection along with the matching HLA type.

Overall results and qualifications from the work: The ex vivo response was dominated by HLA-C-restricted CMV-specific TCR beta clonotypes, and the single most frequent clonotype in two of eight donors was supplied by these HLA-C-restricted clonotypes. Cumulative frequency of public TCR beta family members discriminated carriers of CMV infection plus the relevant HLA type in this cohort and an independent roughly 350-donor cohort.

The germline V end is reduced by 4 bases and the J end by 3 bases; junction bases left unmatched: 5. Inclusive of the bounding cysteine and phenylalanine, the CDR3 is 14 residues long. The entry retains the CDR3 DNA only, 42 bases that are in frame from base 1. CDR1 and CDR2 (SEHNR, FQNEAQ) derive from the germline V gene (reference sequence). Sequencing was done on a sample of CD8+ T cells from PBMCs. The TCR originated in a human donor in good health (CMV status not recorded). Some clones in this sample may be carry-over from other donors' samples. Recombination joined TRBV7-9 with TRBJ2-7; 8 bases in the middle match TRBD2. CDR3 sequence: CASSSSGGDYEQYF. The DNA is as follows: TGTGCCAGCAGCTCAAGCGGGGGAGACTACGAGCAGTACTTC.